Following are 6 T cell receptor beta chains from one sample sequenced in a study of T-cell reconstitution after alpha-beta-depleted transplantation in children. Using unique molecular identifiers, the investigators prepared the TCRbeta library. TCRdb ran MiXCR on the PCR reads and lists one entry per CDR3 protein. Of fewer than 550,000 distinct CDR3 sequences in the sample, roughly 15% were seen once. Sequencing was performed on PBMCs, mostly from graft donor cells, taken 360 days after TCRalphabeta/CD19-depleted stem cell transplant. The receptors shown here come from a boy in the first two years of life who had a stem cell transplant for Wiskott-Aldrich syndrome, so the T cells may come from the graft donor.

This clonotype was found a few times. This chain links TRBV5-1 with TRBJ2-2; 8 bases map to TRBD2. Germline lookup yields CDR1 SGHRS and CDR2 YFSETQ. Unmatched junction bases numbered 3, after V lost 2 bases and J lost 3 bases. The CDR3 is 15 amino acids. CDR3 bases: TGCGCCAGCAGCTTTAGCGGGGAATACACCGGGGAGCTGTTTTTT. Its protein is CASSFSGEYTGELFF.

V is TRBV7-2 and J is TRBJ1-6, with 11 positions matching TRBD1. Germline V CDR1 and CDR2: SGHTA, FQGNSA. The CDR3 extends over 19 amino acids. J gave up 9 bases and V 6 bases, and 19 bases lay outside the gene matches. The DNA for the CDR3 is TGTGCCAGCAGTCTAGCGAGGACGAGGGACAGGGGGTTTGTTTCACCCCTCCACTTT. Translation gives CASSLARTRDRGFVSPLHF.

This clonotype came up a few times. J is TRBJ2-3 and V is TRBV6-5; D remains ambiguous. The length of the CDR3 is 14 residues. The V gene's germline CDR1 is MNHEY and CDR2 SVGAGI. With 0 bases removed from V and 2 bases from J, the gap between germline ends came to 6 bases. The CDR3 is CASSYSGFTDTQYF. The CDR3 DNA is TGTGCCAGCAGTTACTCGGGGTTCACAGATACGCAGTATTTT.

The chain recombines TRBV10-3 with TRBJ2-7, with D perhaps TRBD1 or TRBD2 (5 bases each). The CDR3 consists of 16 residues. Per the germline V gene, CDR1 is ENHRY and CDR2 is SYGVKD. Trimming shortened V by 5 bases and J by 0 bases, and 17 bases separated the two germline ends. The CDR3 sequence: CAISPNPGPSSYEQYF. The CDR3 DNA reads TGTGCCATCAGTCCTAACCCGGGACCGAGCTCCTACGAGCAGTACTTC.

This clonotype was seen ten or more times. The V call is TRBV2, the J call TRBJ2-7; tentatively, D is TRBD1 or TRBD2 (5 bases each). This CDR3 region has 15 residues. V lost 2 bases and J lost 3, with 14 bases in between. CDR1 is SNHLY and CDR2 is FYNNEI in the germline V gene. CDR3 bases: TGTGCCAGCAGTGAATTTTCAGGGACCCTCTACGAGCAGTACTTC. Its protein is CASSEFSGTLYEQYF.

This clonotype was found a few times. J is TRBJ2-3 and V is TRBV18; TRBD1 matches at 8 bases. Germline-derived CDR1 and CDR2 are KGHSH and LQKENI. This CDR3 is 15 amino acids long. Losses at the gene ends were 6 bases for V and 7 bases for J; bases not matched to a gene: 12. The CDR3 sequence is CASSLRDRNPNTQYF. In nucleotides, the CDR3 is TGTGCCAGCTCCCTCCGGGACAGGAACCCTAATACGCAGTATTTT. Variable domain in full (rest from reference TRBV18 and TRBJ2-3): NAGVMQNPRHLVRRRGQEARLRCSPMKGHSHVYWYRQLPEEGLKFMVYLQKENIIDESGMPKERFSAEFPKEGPSILRIQQVVRGDSAAYFCASSLRDRNPNTQYFGPGTRLTVL.